Shown below are 31 T cell receptor beta chains from a single sample sequenced in a study of cytomegalovirus exposure and HLA in healthy donors. The PCR ran on 60 Vbeta and 13 Jbeta primers. TCRdb's table, derived via immunoSEQ multiplex PCR, lists solely in-frame clones and lacks some. The sample consists of roughly 170,000 clones, over 70% of them appearing once. The sequencing input was PBMCs. These receptors came from a woman aged 30 to 39 in good health and CMV-seronegative.

This chain joins TRBV5-8 and TRBJ1-5; the D gene is possibly TRBD1 (5 bases). The CDR3 has 15 residues. The V gene lost 4 bases and the J gene lost 8 bases, with 19 bases spanning the gap. Germline V gene data show CDR1 as SGHTS and CDR2 as YDEGEE. In DNA, the CDR3 is TGTGCCAGCAGCCCCCGGGACTCCTTTAGAGAGCCCCAGCATTTT. This translates into CASSPRDSFREPQHF.

The V and J genes are TRBV7-9 and TRBJ2-5; 12 nucleotides align to TRBD2. The CDR3 extends over 17 amino acids. CDR1 SEHNR and CDR2 FQNEAQ come from the germline V gene (reference sequence). The V segment lost 5 bases and the J segment 1 base; nucleotides outside the gene matches: 8. CDR3 sequence (DNA): TGTGCCAGCAGCCCCCGTGCTAGCGGGGGGGCCCAAGAGACCCAGTACTTC. Its protein product is CASSPRASGGAQETQYF.

The chain links TRBV20-1 to TRBJ1-4; no clear D gene. The germline V and J ends were trimmed by 1 base and 7 bases, with 4 bases remaining between them. Germline V gives CDR1 DFQATT, CDR2 SNEGSKA (reference sequence). The CDR3 has 11 amino acids. DNA of the CDR3: TGCAGTGCTAGAGGCGGTGAAAAACTGTTTTTT. Protein: CSARGGEKLFF.

This clone has just one count. V and J are TRBV27 and TRBJ1-2, with no clear D. The V end was cut by 3 bases, the J end by 4 bases, with 18 bases between. The CDR3 contains 16 residues. Germline CDR1 MNHEY, CDR2 SMNVEV (reference sequence). The CDR3 region is CASSLNSGSDAYGYTF. CDR3 nucleotides: TGTGCCAGCAGTTTGAACAGCGGCTCAGACGCCTATGGCTACACCTTC.

The chain combines TRBV28 with TRBJ2-7; 10 nucleotides align to TRBD1. This CDR3 contains 14 residues. Germline V lookup: CDR1 MDHEN, CDR2 SYDVKM. The J segment lost 4 bases and the V segment lost 4 bases, leaving 4 bases of the junction unmatched. In nucleotides, the CDR3 is TGTGCCAGCAGTTCCGGGACAGGGGTTTACGAGCAGTACTTC. This translates into CASSSGTGVYEQYF.

The chain combines TRBV7-6 with TRBJ1-6; TRBD1 aligns across 9 bases. V dropped 5 bases and J dropped 7; count of bases not matched to a gene: 15. The CDR3 is 18 amino acids. From germline, CDR1 is SGHVS and CDR2 FNYEAQ. The CDR3 bases are TGTGCCAGCAGCCCCCGTGTGGACAGGGGCATTTACAATTCACCCCTCCACTTT. Translated, it gives CASSPRVDRGIYNSPLHF. Using reference TRBV7-6 and TRBJ1-6 for the parts outside the CDR3, the full variable domain is GAGVSQSPRYKVTKRGQDVALRCDPISGHVSLYWYRQALGQGPEFLTYFNYEAQQDKSGLPNDRFSAERPEGSISTLTIQRTEQRDSAMYRCASSPRVDRGIYNSPLHFGNGTRLTVT.

The chain joins TRBV6-1 to TRBJ2-7; D gene uncertain. Germline loops: CDR1 MNHNS, CDR2 SASEGT. The CDR3 is made up of 11 amino acids. The ends were cut back, 6 bases at V and 3 bases at J, with 6 bases in the middle. In DNA, the CDR3 is TGTGCCAGCAGCATCCACTACGAGCAGTACTTC. Protein: CASSIHYEQYF.

The chain couples TRBV5-6 to TRBJ2-7; 7 bases agree with TRBD1. CDR1 and CDR2 (germline): SGHDT, YYEEEE. V was clipped by 4 bases and J by 3 bases; unmatched bases: 4. The CDR3 extends over 13 amino acids. CDR3 amino acids: CASSLGTDYEQYF. For the CDR3, the DNA is TGTGCCAGCAGCCTCGGGACAGACTACGAGCAGTACTTC.

V is TRBV2 and J is TRBJ2-5, with D possibly being TRBD2 (6 bases). The length of the CDR3 is 13 residues. V lost 8 bases, J lost 1 base, and 11 bases lay in between. Germline V gene lookup returns CDR1 SNHLY and CDR2 FYNNEI. The CDR3 reads CASVIAAQETQYF. The CDR3 nucleotides are TGTGCCAGCGTTATAGCGGCCCAAGAGACCCAGTACTTC.

The chain joins TRBV18 to TRBJ2-1; D may be TRBD1 (6 bases). The germline gives CDR1 KGHSH, CDR2 LQKENI. Trimming stripped 6 bases from V and 14 bases from J, with 23 bases between. This CDR3 spans 14 amino acids. The CDR3 DNA follows: TGTGCCAGCTCTACAGGGTCTCGGGTCGGAGCCGAGTTCTTC. Amino acids: CASSTGSRVGAEFF.

The chain has TRBV6-5 and TRBJ1-1; 7 bases are a match to TRBD1. The V gene's germline CDR1 is MNHEY and CDR2 SVGAGI. V trimming: 6 bases; J trimming: 0 bases; junction bases outside the gene matches: 4. The CDR3 loop spans 14 amino acids. The DNA of the CDR3 is TGTGCCAGCAGACCGGGACAGATGAACACTGAAGCTTTCTTT. Amino acid sequence: CASRPGQMNTEAFF.

The chain has TRBV5-1 and TRBJ2-5, with 12 bases fitting TRBD1. The J call may not be correct, given that the DNA end is closer to TRBJ2-7. In germline, CDR1 is SGHRS, CDR2 YFSETQ. The CDR3 sequence is 15 residues long. The CDR3 sequence: CASSPGTGGLYEQYF. The CDR3 nucleotides read TGCGCCAGCAGCCCCGGGACAGGGGGCTTGTACGAGCAGTACTTC.

CDR3 loop: CASSLLLDTQYF. The CDR3, as DNA: TGTGCCAGCAGCTTGTTACTAGATACGCAGTATTTT. The rearrangement links TRBV5-8 to TRBJ2-3; D is unresolved. CDR3 length equals 12 residues. Germline V gene data show CDR1 as SGHTS and CDR2 as YDEGEE. Trimming stripped 1 base from V and 5 bases from J, with 5 bases between.

V gene TRBV6-5 combines with J gene TRBJ2-3, with D maybe TRBD1 (5 bases). CDR1 is MNHEY, CDR2 SVGAGI, per germline. Trimming cost V 6 bases and J 3 bases, with 16 bases left between them. This CDR3 has 15 amino acids. CDR3 in DNA: TGTGCCAGCAGGGAAACGGTGGGGCATACAGATACGCAGTATTTT. It is translated as CASRETVGHTDTQYF.

The chain has TRBV4-1 and TRBJ1-2; 12 bases align to TRBD1. Germline CDR1 reads MGHRA; CDR2 reads YSYEKL. V gave up 2 bases and J gave up 4 bases; unmatched junction bases: 11. The CDR3 is 18 amino acids. The CDR3 here is CASSQPGDRGPGFYGYTF. As DNA, the CDR3 is TGCGCCAGCAGCCAACCGGGGGACAGGGGGCCCGGGTTCTATGGCTACACCTTC.

The chain is built from TRBV5-4 and TRBJ2-2; 9 bases are shared with TRBD1. The CDR3 totals 16 residues. The trim removed 3 bases at V and 3 bases at J, leaving 6 bases unmatched. Germline V gene data show CDR1 as SGHNT and CDR2 as YYREEE (reference sequence). DNA of the CDR3: TGTGCCAGCAGCTGGGGGGGGACAGGGTACACCGGGGAGCTGTTTTTT. Its protein is CASSWGGTGYTGELFF. The full variable domain, completed using reference TRBV5-4 and TRBJ2-2, is ETGVTQSPTHLIKTRGQQVTLRCSSQSGHNTVSWYQQALGQGPQFIFQYYREEENGRGNFPPRFSGLQFPNYSSELNVNALELDDSALYLCASSWGGTGYTGELFFGEGSRLTVL.

About this clone: An end of the junction differs from the germline gene, which may be a read error. The chain joins TRBV7-9 to TRBJ2-6; 9 bases agree with TRBD1. CDR3 length equals 17 residues. Germline lookup yields CDR1 SEHNR and CDR2 FQNEAQ (reference sequence). The DNA for the CDR3 is TGTGCCAGCAGCCCCGGGACAGGGAGGGCTGGGGCCAACGGCCTGACTTTC. Its protein product is CASSPGTGRAGANGLTF. Full variable domain (remainder filled in from reference TRBV7-9 and TRBJ2-6): DTGVSQNPRHKITKRGQNVTFRCDPISEHNRLYWYRQTLGQGPEFLTYFQNEAQLEKSRLLSDRFSAERPKGSFSTLEIQRTEQGDSAMYLCASSPGTGRAGANGLTFGAGSRLTVL.

The rearrangement links TRBV5-1 to TRBJ2-3; 14 bases are a match to TRBD2. Germline V CDR1 and CDR2: SGHRS, YFSETQ. Germline trimming cut 0 bases from V and 3 bases from J; bases unmatched to any gene: 0. The CDR3 contains 16 residues. In DNA, the CDR3 is TGCGCCAGCAGCTTGGGGACTAGCGGGGGGACAGATACGCAGTATTTT. Its protein is CASSLGTSGGTDTQYF.

In its sample, this clone was seen a few times. The V gene is TRBV7-9, the J gene TRBJ1-5, with a weak D call TRBD1 (5 bases). This CDR3 comprises 13 residues. Germline V gives CDR1 SEHNR, CDR2 FQNEAQ (reference sequence). V gave up 5 bases and J gave up 5 bases, with 10 bases separating them. CDR3 residues: CASSPWGDQPQHF. As DNA, the CDR3 is TGTGCCAGCAGCCCGTGGGGGGATCAGCCCCAGCATTTT.

The V and J genes are TRBV5-8 and TRBJ2-3, with TRBD1 identical over 11 bases. This CDR3 is 18 amino acids long. In germline, CDR1 is SGHTS, CDR2 YDEGEE. Trimming cost V 2 bases and J 2 bases; bases outside gene matches: 10. CDR3 amino acids: CASSFSTGQGVVTDTQYF. As DNA, the CDR3 is TGTGCCAGCAGCTTCTCTACGGGACAGGGGGTTGTCACAGATACGCAGTATTTT.

Here the CDR3 DNA reads TGCGCCAGCAGCTTCCCCCTAGCGGGGGGGAGCACAGATACGCAGTATTTT. Protein sequence: CASSFPLAGGSTDTQYF. J is TRBJ2-3 and V is TRBV5-1; 12 positions match TRBD2. Germline values: CDR1 SGHRS, CDR2 YFSETQ. After removal of 2 bases from V and 0 bases from J, the junction contained 4 bases not matched to a gene. The CDR3 consists of 17 residues.

The rearrangement uses TRBV9 and TRBJ2-5; weak D call: TRBD1 (7 bases). V lost 3 bases to trimming and J lost 2 bases, with 11 bases between them. The CDR3 runs to 14 residues. In germline, CDR1 is SGDLS, CDR2 YYNGEE. CDR3 residues: CASSGGDSQETQYF. CDR3 nucleotide sequence: TGTGCCAGCAGCGGGGGGGACAGTCAAGAGACCCAGTACTTC.

The chain uses TRBV4-1 and TRBJ1-2, with 7 bases that match TRBD1. The CDR3 extends over 15 amino acids. The V segment lost 0 bases and the J segment 5 bases; nucleotides outside the gene matches: 6. Germline CDR1 MGHRA, CDR2 YSYEKL. CDR3 in amino acids: CASSQDHGTAYGYTF. The CDR3 coding sequence is TGCGCCAGCAGCCAAGATCATGGGACAGCTTATGGCTACACCTTC.

The chain is built from TRBV5-1 and TRBJ2-7; 8 positions match TRBD1. The CDR3 is 15 residues long. Germline trimming cut 0 bases from V and 9 bases from J; bases unmatched to any gene: 11. Per germline, CDR1 SGHRS and CDR2 YFSETQ. The CDR3 region is CASSLDGQGASGQYF. The CDR3 DNA sequence: TGCGCCAGCAGCTTGGATGGGCAGGGGGCGTCGGGGCAGTACTTC.

The V call is TRBV20-1, the J call TRBJ1-1; no clear D gene. The CDR3 has 11 amino acids. CDR1 is DFQATT and CDR2 is SNEGSKA in the germline V gene (reference sequence). The V and J ends lost 8 bases and 1 base respectively, with 8 bases between them. The chain's CDR3 is CSTGANTEAFF. The CDR3 DNA reads TGCAGTACCGGAGCGAACACTGAAGCTTTCTTT.

The J gene is TRBJ1-3, the V gene TRBV19; 7 positions agree with TRBD1. CDR1 is LNHDA, CDR2 SQIVND, per germline (reference sequence). V was clipped by 3 bases and J by 0 bases; unmatched bases: 8. The CDR3 spans 17 residues. The CDR3, as DNA: TGTGCCAGTAGTATCTCGACAGGGCCGACCTCTGGAAACACCATATATTTT. This encodes CASSISTGPTSGNTIYF.

The chain employs TRBV6-1 and TRBJ2-3; D might be TRBD2 (6 bases). With 4 bases removed from V and 0 bases from J, the gap between germline ends came to 20 bases. CDR3 length: 18 residues. Per germline, CDR1 MNHNS and CDR2 SASEGT. CDR3 nucleotide sequence: TGTGCCAGCAGTGTCCACTTGGTGGAGGGCCAAAGCACAGATACGCAGTATTTT. It yields the protein CASSVHLVEGQSTDTQYF.

The chain employs TRBV28 and TRBJ1-4; D not resolved. CDR3 length: 11 amino acids. Deletions cut 4 bases from V and 6 bases from J, with 3 bases between. The germline gives CDR1 MDHEN, CDR2 SYDVKM. The CDR3 is CASSSYEKLFF. CDR3 coding DNA: TGTGCCAGCAGTTCCTATGAAAAACTGTTTTTT.

V and J are TRBV5-1 and TRBJ2-1, with 7 bases matching TRBD2. Germline CDR1 reads SGHRS; CDR2 reads YFSETQ. This CDR3 has 16 residues. The V gene end was trimmed by 3 bases and the J gene end by 3 bases; junction bases not matched to a gene: 9. This CDR3 reads CASSSHGGRNYNEQFF. CDR3 sequence (DNA): TGCGCCAGCAGCTCCCACGGCGGGAGAAACTACAATGAGCAGTTCTTC.

The rearrangement joins TRBV9 to TRBJ1-3, with 8 positions matching TRBD1. The CDR3 extends over 14 amino acids. V was clipped by 3 bases and J by 6 bases; unmatched bases: 5. Germline CDR1 SGDLS, CDR2 YYNGEE. CDR3 in amino acids: CASSATGGPNTIYF. The DNA for the CDR3 is TGTGCCAGCAGCGCAACAGGGGGTCCAAACACCATATATTTT.

The chain carries TRBV28 and TRBJ1-5; D is unclear. This CDR3 region has 15 residues. Germline loops: CDR1 MDHEN, CDR2 SYDVKM. The ends were cut back, 5 bases at V and 4 bases at J, with 15 bases in the middle. CDR3 region: CASSTYWGVNQPQHF. CDR3 bases: TGTGCCAGCAGTACATACTGGGGAGTTAATCAGCCCCAGCATTTT.